This entry lists 19 T cell receptor beta chains sequenced from one sample in a study of metastatic and nonmetastatic thyroid tumors. TCRdb recomputed clones from the PCR reads via MiXCR. The table has some 8,800 clones, under 25% seen once. All patients were untreated before thyroid surgery. Material: adjacent normal tissue. The receptor set was obtained from a female donor with papillary thyroid cancer or a benign thyroid nodule (not recorded which). Some clones in this sample may be carry-over from other donors' samples.

The gene calls are TRBV5-4 and TRBJ2-1, with D possibly matching TRBD1 (6 bases). Germline-derived CDR1 and CDR2 are SGHNT and YYREEE (reference sequence). Trimming removed 2 bases from V and 4 bases from J, with 16 bases in between. This CDR3 has 16 amino acids. The CDR3 region has the DNA TGTGCCAGCAGCTTAGGGGCCGGGACAAAGTACAATGAGCAGTTCTTC. Its protein is CASSLGAGTKYNEQFF.

On this clone: The CDR3 does not close with the conserved phenylalanine or tryptophan, likely indicating a read error. V gene TRBV5-1 combines with J gene TRBJ2-6; no definite D call. Germline CDR1 is SGHRS and CDR2 is YFSETQ. There are 16 residues in the CDR3. The CDR3 DNA sequence: TGCGCCAGCAGCTTGTGGACCCTCTCTGTGGCCAACGTCCTGACTCTC. This codes for CASSLWTLSVANVLTL.

By share, this clone ranks as large. The CDR3 nucleotides read TGTGCCAGCAGTGAGGACAGGTTTTACTACTCTGGAAACACCATATATTTT. Its protein product is CASSEDRFYYSGNTIYF. V is TRBV6-1 and J is TRBJ1-3; 7 bases fit TRBD1. Losses at the gene ends were 3 bases for V and 0 bases for J; bases not matched to a gene: 8. The germline V gene encodes CDR1 MNHNS and CDR2 SASEGT. This CDR3 spans 17 amino acids.

The rearrangement links TRBV16 to TRBJ2-2; no clear D gene. V was shortened by 4 bases and J by 8 bases, with 14 bases between the two germline ends. The V gene's germline CDR1 is KGHSY and CDR2 FQNENV. The CDR3 has 14 amino acids. CDR3 protein: CASSPVWPTGELFF. The CDR3 DNA follows: TGTGCCAGCAGCCCCGTGTGGCCTACAGGGGAGCTGTTTTTT.

With regard to this clone: At one end the junction does not follow the germline gene, possibly because of a read error. The chain is built from TRBV5-1 and TRBJ1-2; TRBD1 matches at 8 bases. The CDR3 extends over 16 amino acids. Per the germline V gene, CDR1 is SGHRS and CDR2 is YFSETQ. This chain's CDR3 is CASSLAWGQVVYGYIF. CDR3 DNA: TGCGCCAGCAGCTTGGCCTGGGGACAGGTGGTTTATGGCTACATCTTC.

Judged by abundance, this clone is medium-sized. The chain is built from TRBV15 and TRBJ1-1; the D gene is possibly TRBD1 (5 bases). V lost 0 bases and J lost 5, with 13 bases in between. CDR3 length: 15 residues. Per the germline V gene, CDR1 is LNHNV and CDR2 is YYDKDF (reference sequence). CDR3: CATSRDRDYGTEAFF. The CDR3 DNA sequence: TGTGCCACCAGCAGAGATAGGGACTACGGAACTGAAGCTTTCTTT. The variable domain in full, completed from reference TRBV15 and TRBJ1-1, reads DAMVIQNPRYQVTQFGKPVTLSCSQTLNHNVMYWYQQKSSQAPKLLFHYYDKDFNNEADTPDNFQSRRPNTSFCFLDIRSPGLGDTAMYLCATSRDRDYGTEAFFGQGTRLTVV.

This clone was seen ten or more times. This chain connects TRBV5-6 to TRBJ2-7, with D possibly being TRBD2 (6 bases). This CDR3 is built from 15 residues. The germline V gene encodes CDR1 SGHDT and CDR2 YYEEEE. The germline V and J ends were trimmed by 2 bases and 4 bases, with 16 bases remaining between them. The CDR3 protein is CASSFYYRRAYEQYF. In nucleotides, the CDR3 is TGTGCCAGCAGCTTCTATTACAGGAGGGCATACGAGCAGTACTTC.

In its sample, this clone was seen many times. V gene TRBV4-3 combines with J gene TRBJ2-7, with D possibly matching TRBD1 (5 bases). CDR3 length equals 15 residues. Germline CDR1 LGHNA, CDR2 YSLEER. With 1 base removed from V and 4 bases from J, the gap between germline ends came to 14 bases. CDR3 loop: CASSQVLGRVYEQYF. The CDR3 coding sequence is TGCGCCAGCAGCCAAGTGTTGGGCAGGGTTTACGAGCAGTACTTC.

This clone is deemed large. The rearrangement links TRBV6-2 or TRBV6-3 to TRBJ2-2; D is perhaps TRBD1 or TRBD2 (5 bases each). The CDR3 length is 16 residues. CDR1 and CDR2 (germline): MNHEY, SVGEGT. Between the trimmed V and J ends, which lost 5 bases and 2 bases, there was a span of 15 bases. The CDR3 nucleotides are TGTGCCAGCAGTCTCCGGGCCGGGGCCAACACCGGGGAGCTGTTTTTT. Amino acids: CASSLRAGANTGELFF.

This clone ranks as medium-sized (0.01 to 0.1%). The rearrangement joins TRBV2 to TRBJ2-1, with TRBD1 identical over 11 bases. V trimming: 6 bases; J trimming: 9 bases; junction bases outside the gene matches: 7. Germline-derived CDR1 and CDR2 are SNHLY and FYNNEI. This CDR3 region has 14 residues. CDR3 amino acids: CASSPGQGAGEQFF. Here the CDR3 DNA reads TGTGCCAGCAGCCCCGGACAGGGGGCGGGTGAGCAGTTCTTC.

To note about this clone: Here the CDR3 omits its conserved ending phenylalanine or tryptophan, so a read error is the likely source. The DNA of the CDR3 is TGTGCCAGAAGTTTAGAGGGACAGAACCCAGATACGCAGTATTGT. It specifies CARSLEGQNPDTQYC. V gene TRBV12-3 or TRBV12-4 combines with J gene TRBJ2-3; 7 nucleotides match TRBD1. This CDR3 comprises 15 residues.

This sequence joins TRBV6-6 and TRBJ2-7; TRBD1 matches 8 bases. Germline CDR1 MNHNY, CDR2 SVGAGI (reference sequence). The CDR3 contains 19 residues. With V trimmed by 10 bases and J by 10 bases, 33 bases remained unmatched. DNA for the CDR3: TGTGCCATCATTTACTCGAATTACGCGGCGGACAGGGCAGCGTTCGACCAGTACTTC. Protein sequence: CAIIYSNYAADRAAFDQYF.

This chain joins TRBV4-2 and TRBJ1-5, with D hard to call. In germline, CDR1 is LGHNA, CDR2 YNFKEQ. V was pared by 0 bases and J by 6 bases, with 15 bases between. The CDR3 runs 16 residues. The CDR3 region has the DNA TGTGCCAGCAGCCAAGATTGGAGACAAAGTGGTCAGCCCCAGCATTTT. It yields the protein CASSQDWRQSGQPQHF.

Judged by abundance, this clone is medium-sized. The rearrangement links TRBV27 to TRBJ1-6; D is ambiguous. This CDR3 is built from 18 residues. V lost 4 bases and J lost 8, with 24 bases in between. Germline CDR1 is MNHEY and CDR2 is SMNVEV (reference sequence). CDR3: CASSYRVRPDVNYSPLHF. The CDR3 nucleotides are TGTGCCAGCAGTTATCGGGTCAGGCCGGACGTTAATTATTCACCCCTCCACTTT.

Judged by abundance, this clone is medium-sized. The chain combines TRBV5-1 with TRBJ2-7; D is unresolved. Germline V CDR1 and CDR2: SGHRS, YFSETQ. The CDR3 contains 14 residues. V gave up 0 bases and J gave up 5 bases, with 12 bases separating them. CDR3: CASSLDVTSDEQYF. CDR3 sequence (DNA): TGCGCCAGCAGCTTGGACGTGACATCCGACGAGCAGTACTTC.

This clone was found once. A much bigger clone sits one base away, suggesting this may be a read error. V gene TRBV5-4 combines with J gene TRBJ2-7, with unresolved D. This CDR3 has 16 residues. Germline loops: CDR1 SGHNT, CDR2 YYREEE (reference sequence). CDR3 protein: CASNLYPRLETYEQYF. The CDR3 region has the DNA TGTGCCAGCAACTTGTACCCCAGGCTAGAGACCTACGAGCAGTACTTC.

This chain joins TRBV30 and TRBJ1-2, with 8 bases identical to TRBD1. This CDR3 spans 14 amino acids. After removal of 8 bases from V and 5 bases from J, the junction contained 13 bases not matched to a gene. Germline-derived CDR1 and CDR2 are GTSNPN and SVGIG (reference sequence). The CDR3 loop is CAVTGTGPWYGYTF. For the CDR3, the DNA is TGTGCCGTCACCGGGACAGGACCTTGGTATGGCTACACCTTC.

This clone is judged medium-sized. The chain links TRBV6-1 to TRBJ2-6; D gene unclear. CDR1 and CDR2 from the germline V gene are MNHNS and SASEGT. CDR3 length: 17 amino acids. V was clipped by 8 bases and J by 2 bases, with 19 bases between them. The CDR3 protein is CASVSSDTRPGANVLTF. The DNA of the CDR3 is TGTGCCAGCGTTTCGTCTGATACAAGGCCTGGGGCCAACGTCCTGACTTTC.

The chain has TRBV2 and TRBJ1-6, with 8 bases identical to TRBD1. The length of the CDR3 is 15 residues. Germline V CDR1 and CDR2: SNHLY, FYNNEI. The trim removed 7 bases at V and 6 bases at J, leaving 8 bases unmatched. In DNA, the CDR3 is TGTGCCAGCAACGGAAACAGGGGGATTAATTCACCCCTCCACTTT. It specifies CASNGNRGINSPLHF.